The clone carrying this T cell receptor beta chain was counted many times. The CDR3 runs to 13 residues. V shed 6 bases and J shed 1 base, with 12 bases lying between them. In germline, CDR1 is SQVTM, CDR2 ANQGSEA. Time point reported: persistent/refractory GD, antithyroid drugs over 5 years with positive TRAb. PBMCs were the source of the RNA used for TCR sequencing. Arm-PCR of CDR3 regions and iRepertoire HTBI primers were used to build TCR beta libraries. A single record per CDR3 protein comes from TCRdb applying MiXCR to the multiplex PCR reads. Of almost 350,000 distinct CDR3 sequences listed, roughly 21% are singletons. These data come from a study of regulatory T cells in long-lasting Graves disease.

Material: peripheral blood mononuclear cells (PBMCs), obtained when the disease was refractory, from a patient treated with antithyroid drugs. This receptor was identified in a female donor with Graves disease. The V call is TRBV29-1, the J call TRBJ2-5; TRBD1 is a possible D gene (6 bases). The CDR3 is CSVDGQRQETQYF. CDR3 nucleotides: TGCAGCGTAGACGGACAGCGCCAAGAGACCCAGTACTTC. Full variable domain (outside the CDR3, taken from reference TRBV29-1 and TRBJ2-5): SAVISQKPSRDICQRGTSLTIQCQVDSQVTMMFWYRQQPGQSLTLIATANQGSEATYESGFVIDKFPISRPNLTFSTLTVSNMSPEDSSIYLCSVDGQRQETQYFGPGTRLLVL.